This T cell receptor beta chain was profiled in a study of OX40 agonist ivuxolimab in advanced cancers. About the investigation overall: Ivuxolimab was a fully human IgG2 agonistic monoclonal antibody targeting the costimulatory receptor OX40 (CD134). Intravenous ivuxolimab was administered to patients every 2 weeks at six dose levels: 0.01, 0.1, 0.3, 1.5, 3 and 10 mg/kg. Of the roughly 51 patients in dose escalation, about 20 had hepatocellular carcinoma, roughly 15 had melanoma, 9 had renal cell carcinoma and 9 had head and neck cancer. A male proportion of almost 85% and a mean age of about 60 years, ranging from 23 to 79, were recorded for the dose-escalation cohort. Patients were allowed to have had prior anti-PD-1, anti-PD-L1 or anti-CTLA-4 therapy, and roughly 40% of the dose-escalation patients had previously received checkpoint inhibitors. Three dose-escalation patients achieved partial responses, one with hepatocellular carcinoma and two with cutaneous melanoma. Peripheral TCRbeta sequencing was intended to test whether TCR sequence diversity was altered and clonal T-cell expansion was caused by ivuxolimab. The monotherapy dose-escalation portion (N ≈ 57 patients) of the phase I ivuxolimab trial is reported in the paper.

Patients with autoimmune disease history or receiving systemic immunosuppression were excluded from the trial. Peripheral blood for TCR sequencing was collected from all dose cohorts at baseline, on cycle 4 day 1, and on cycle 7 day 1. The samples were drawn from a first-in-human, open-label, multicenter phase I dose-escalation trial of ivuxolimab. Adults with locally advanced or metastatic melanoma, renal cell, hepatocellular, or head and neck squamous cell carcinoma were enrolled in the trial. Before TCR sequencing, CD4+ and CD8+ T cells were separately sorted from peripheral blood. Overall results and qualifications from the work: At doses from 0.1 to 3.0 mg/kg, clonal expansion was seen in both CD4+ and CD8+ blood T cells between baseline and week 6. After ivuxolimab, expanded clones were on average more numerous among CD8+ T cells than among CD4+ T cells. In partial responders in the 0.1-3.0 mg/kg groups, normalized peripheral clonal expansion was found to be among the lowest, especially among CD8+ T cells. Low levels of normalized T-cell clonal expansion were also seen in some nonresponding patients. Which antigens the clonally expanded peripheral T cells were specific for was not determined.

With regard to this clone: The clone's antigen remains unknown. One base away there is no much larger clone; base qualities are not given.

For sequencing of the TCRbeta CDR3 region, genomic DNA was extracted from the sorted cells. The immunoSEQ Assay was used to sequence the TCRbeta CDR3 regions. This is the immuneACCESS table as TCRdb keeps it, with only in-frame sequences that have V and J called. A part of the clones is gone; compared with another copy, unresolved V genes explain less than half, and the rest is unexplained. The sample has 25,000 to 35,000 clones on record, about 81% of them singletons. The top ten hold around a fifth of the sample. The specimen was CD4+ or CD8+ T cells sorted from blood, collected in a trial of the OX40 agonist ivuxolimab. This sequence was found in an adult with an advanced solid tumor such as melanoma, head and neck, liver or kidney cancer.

DNA sequence: TGCAGCGTTACATCCACTAGCGGGAGTTTTTACGAGCAGTACTTC. Its coded protein is CSVTSTSGSFYEQYF. Recombination joined TRBV29-1 with TRBJ2-7, with 11 central nucleotides matching TRBD2. V is cut back by 5 bases and J by 4 bases, with 10 bases in the junction unmatched. CDR1 is given as SQVTM and CDR2 as ANQGSEA, both from the germline V gene. Spanning cysteine to phenylalanine, the CDR3 consists of 15 amino acids. Kept here is only the CDR3 DNA, which spans 45 bases and is read in frame from base 1.